The 21 T cell receptor beta chains reported below all come from one sample, sequenced in a study of blood T cells in healthy people across ages. Using a J-beta primer mix together with a sample-barcoded 5' primer, a second PCR was run for roughly 6 to 12 cycles. MiXCR, run by TCRdb on the 5' RACE reads, gives a single entry per CDR3 protein. The sample includes about 1,800,000 distinct CDR3 sequences, 25% to 30% of them seen just once. Sequencing input: blood. The receptor set was obtained from a woman aged 25 to 39 in good health.

Only a few counts were recorded for this clonotype. V usage is TRBV20-1 and J usage is TRBJ2-7, with a weak D call TRBD2 (7 bases). Germline V CDR1 and CDR2: DFQATT, SNEGSKA (reference sequence). There are 15 residues in the CDR3. Between the trimmed V and J ends, which lost 6 bases and 2 bases, there was a span of 20 bases. The CDR3 region is CSAGDLAEGAYEQYF. The CDR3 DNA sequence: TGCAGTGCCGGGGATCTAGCGGAGGGGGCCTACGAGCAGTACTTC.

The chain has TRBV7-2 and TRBJ2-7; 10 bases fit TRBD2. The V and J ends lost 5 bases and 4 bases, in that order; junction bases with no gene match: 11. The CDR3 is 16 amino acids. CDR1 is SGHTA, CDR2 FQGNSA, per germline. CDR3 in amino acids: CASSPRAGGPPYEQYF. The CDR3 coding sequence is TGTGCCAGCAGCCCTCGAGCGGGAGGGCCGCCTTACGAGCAGTACTTC. Full variable domain (outside the CDR3, taken from reference TRBV7-2 and TRBJ2-7): GAGVSQSPSNKVTEKGKDVELRCDPISGHTALYWYRQSLGQGLEFLIYFQGNSAPDKSGLPSDRFSAERTGGSVSTLTIQRTQQEDSAVYLCASSPRAGGPPYEQYFGPGTRLTVT.

This chain connects TRBV19 to TRBJ2-7; D remains ambiguous. This CDR3 region has 16 residues. Looked up from germline, CDR1 is LNHDA and CDR2 is SQIVND (reference sequence). The V gene lost 1 base and the J gene lost 0 bases, with 13 bases spanning the gap. DNA of the CDR3: TGTGCCAGTAGTATAGTGAAAGGCAACAGCTCCTACGAGCAGTACTTC. It codes for CASSIVKGNSSYEQYF.

The chain uses TRBV7-8 and TRBJ2-7; D perhaps matches TRBD2 (5 bases). Trimming removed 1 base from V and 1 base from J, with 17 bases in between. CDR3 length: 17 residues. The V gene's germline CDR1 is SGHVS and CDR2 FQNEAQ. The CDR3 sequence: CASSLVHKVSASYEQYF. The CDR3 nucleotides are TGTGCCAGCAGCTTAGTTCATAAGGTTAGCGCTTCCTACGAGCAGTACTTC.

V is TRBV27 and J is TRBJ1-5; D not certain. The CDR3 runs 13 residues. The V end was cut by 5 bases, the J end by 4 bases, with 9 bases between. The germline gives CDR1 MNHEY, CDR2 SMNVEV (reference sequence). This CDR3 reads CASSAQRNQPQHF. CDR3 sequence (DNA): TGTGCCAGCAGTGCCCAGAGAAATCAGCCCCAGCATTTT.

This clonotype was picked up a small number of times. In DNA form, the CDR3 reads TGTGCCCACGCGCAGGGAGTAGGCAATCAGCCCCAGCATTTT. This encodes CAHAQGVGNQPQHF. This sequence joins TRBV6-1 and TRBJ1-5; D is perhaps TRBD1 (5 bases). The CDR3 runs to 14 residues. V dropped 11 bases and J dropped 2 bases, with 16 bases sitting between them. The germline CDR1 and CDR2 sequences are MNHNS and SASEGT.

This clonotype was counted many times. The V and J genes are TRBV12-3 or TRBV12-4 and TRBJ1-6; D is ambiguous. The CDR3 is 14 amino acids. Trimming cost V 4 bases and J 7 bases, with 11 bases left between them. In nucleotides, the CDR3 is TGTGCCAGCAGTTCCTCAGGTTACAATTCACCCCTCCACTTT. It translates to CASSSSGYNSPLHF.

The J gene is TRBJ2-7, the V gene TRBV20-1, with TRBD2 matching over 7 bases. This CDR3 region has 13 residues. Germline loops: CDR1 DFQATT, CDR2 SNEGSKA (reference sequence). The V and J ends lost 6 bases and 7 bases, in that order; junction bases with no gene match: 12. The CDR3, as DNA: TGCAGTGCCACGGGACTACTTTACAATGAGCAGTACTTC. Its translation is CSATGLLYNEQYF.

This clonotype was picked up many times. The genes are TRBV10-3 and TRBJ2-3; 10 bases map to TRBD2. CDR1 and CDR2 (germline): ENHRY, SYGVKD. The CDR3 length is 13 residues. CDR3 in DNA: TGTAGCGGGAGGGCCGAAAGCACAGATACGCAGTATTTT. This translates into CSGRAESTDTQYF.

This clonotype was detected many times. J is TRBJ2-7 and V is TRBV3-1; D not certain. Germline V CDR1 and CDR2: LGHDT, YNNKEL (reference sequence). The V end lost 0 bases, the J end lost 2 bases, and 8 bases lay between the germline ends. The CDR3 has 14 amino acids. CDR3 nucleotides: TGTGCCAGCAGCCAAGATATCGCAGCCTACGAGCAGTACTTC. Its translation is CASSQDIAAYEQYF.

This clonotype was seen a few times. This rearrangement joins TRBV5-1 to TRBJ2-1, with D perhaps TRBD1 (5 bases). Trimming pared 4 bases from V and 6 bases from J, leaving 23 bases between. Looked up from germline, CDR1 is SGHRS and CDR2 is YFSETQ. There are 17 residues in the CDR3. The CDR3 DNA sequence: TGCGCCAGCAGCCCAACGGGTGGGGCACTTTATCCCAATGAGCAGTTCTTC. It translates to CASSPTGGALYPNEQFF.

This sequence joins TRBV18 and TRBJ2-1; D remains ambiguous. The CDR3 is 12 amino acids. Trimming left V 6 bases short and J 8 bases short, with 11 bases between. Germline CDR1 and CDR2: KGHSH and LQKENI. CDR3 nucleotide sequence: TGTGCCAGCTCCTCGGCTCCTTATGAGCAGTTCTTC. This gives the protein CASSSAPYEQFF. Filled out from reference TRBV18 and TRBJ2-1, the complete variable domain reads NAGVMQNPRHLVRRRGQEARLRCSPMKGHSHVYWYRQLPEEGLKFMVYLQKENIIDESGMPKERFSAEFPKEGPSILRIQQVVRGDSAAYFCASSSAPYEQFFGPGTRLTVL.

This clonotype was seen ten or more times. The genes are TRBV29-1 and TRBJ2-7, with D possibly matching TRBD2 (5 bases). The CDR3 loop spans 12 amino acids. V dropped 4 bases and J dropped 6 bases, with 13 bases sitting between them. Germline loops: CDR1 SQVTM, CDR2 ANQGSEA. CDR3 sequence reads: CSVARAVSEQYF. The CDR3 DNA reads as TGCAGCGTTGCGAGGGCGGTCTCCGAGCAGTACTTC.

This clonotype turned up a few times. The chain has TRBV7-9 and TRBJ1-1; D is ambiguous. From germline, CDR1 is SEHNR and CDR2 FQNEAQ (reference sequence). The CDR3 consists of 14 residues. The V end lost 2 bases, the J end lost 5 bases, and 12 bases lay between the germline ends. CDR3 in amino acids: CASSLTALRTEAFF. Written as DNA, the CDR3 is TGTGCCAGCAGCTTAACCGCCCTAAGGACTGAAGCTTTCTTT.

In its sample, this clonotype was seen a few times. The chain's CDR3 is CASSKLSGQGIYEQYF. The CDR3 nucleotides read TGCGCCAGCAGTAAACTATCGGGACAGGGAATCTACGAGCAGTACTTC. The gene calls are TRBV10-1 and TRBJ2-7; TRBD1 agrees at 9 bases. CDR1 and CDR2 (germline): WNHNN, SYGVQD (reference sequence). This CDR3 region has 16 residues. J gave up 3 bases and V 5 bases, and 11 bases lay outside the gene matches.

Here the CDR3 reads CATSDAQGVGLETQYF. The CDR3 coding sequence is TGTGCCACCAGTGATGCACAGGGGGTCGGTTTGGAGACCCAGTACTTC. J is TRBJ2-5 and V is TRBV24-1; 8 bases map to TRBD1. This CDR3 has 16 residues. V dropped 3 bases and J dropped 5; count of bases not matched to a gene: 10. Germline V gene data show CDR1 as KGHDR and CDR2 as SFDVKD.

The chain uses TRBV5-1 and TRBJ1-4; 8 nucleotides line up with TRBD1. J lost 11 bases, V lost 6 bases, and 12 bases had no gene match. The CDR3 is 14 residues long. Germline V gene lookup returns CDR1 SGHRS and CDR2 YFSETQ. CDR3 in DNA: TGCGCCAGCAAAATCGGCCAGGGGGCTCGGAAACTGTTTTTT. Translating gives CASKIGQGARKLFF.

The V call is TRBV6-6, the J call TRBJ1-4; tentatively, D is TRBD1 (6 bases). V was clipped by 4 bases and J by 3 bases, with 12 bases between them. Germline V CDR1 and CDR2: MNHNY, SVGAGI (reference sequence). The CDR3 length is 15 residues. The CDR3 bases are TGTGCCAGCAGTTTGTTGGACAGTCCTAATGAAAAACTGTTTTTT. This sequence encodes CASSLLDSPNEKLFF.

V and J are TRBV7-2 and TRBJ2-5; D perhaps matches TRBD1 (6 bases). Between the trimmed V and J ends, which lost 6 bases and 3 bases, there was a span of 14 bases. CDR3 length: 14 residues. Germline V lookup: CDR1 SGHTA, CDR2 FQGNSA. CDR3 in DNA: TGTGCCAGCAGGCCTGGGGGCAGCAAAGAGACCCAGTACTTC. It is translated as CASRPGGSKETQYF.

The chain employs TRBV20-1 and TRBJ2-2; 12 bases match TRBD2. The CDR3 consists of 17 residues. From germline, CDR1 is DFQATT and CDR2 SNEGSKA (reference sequence). V trimming: 6 bases; J trimming: 4 bases; junction bases outside the gene matches: 12. CDR3 amino acids: CSARDLAGGPGTGELFF. In nucleotides, the CDR3 is TGCAGTGCCAGGGACCTAGCGGGAGGGCCGGGCACCGGGGAGCTGTTTTTT.

As for this clonotype: A clone one base away is much larger, so this may be a read error. The CDR3 DNA follows: TGTGCCAGCAGGTTGGGACCCAGTCTCTACAATGAGCAGTTCTTC. Its protein is CASRLGPSLYNEQFF. The chain couples TRBV5-5 to TRBJ2-1; the D call may be TRBD1 or TRBD2 (5 bases each). The CDR3 covers 15 residues. Germline V gives CDR1 SGHKS, CDR2 YYEKEE (reference sequence).